The 9 T cell receptor beta chains below all came from one sample that was sequenced in a study of cytomegalovirus exposure and HLA in healthy donors. Researchers ran the PCR with 60 Vbeta and 13 Jbeta primers. Profiled with immunoSEQ multiplex PCR; TCRdb holds only in-frame clones, not every one. This sample's clone table lists 110,000 to 150,000 clones. Source material: PBMCs. These receptors were taken from a male donor in good health and CMV-seronegative.

This sequence joins TRBV9 and TRBJ2-1; D remains ambiguous. Between the trimmed V and J ends, which lost 0 bases and 1 base, there was a span of 11 bases. The CDR3 is made up of 16 amino acids. Germline assignment: CDR1 SGDLS and CDR2 YYNGEE. Here the CDR3 reads CASSVAWAISYNEQFF. CDR3 bases: TGTGCCAGCAGCGTAGCTTGGGCTATATCCTACAATGAGCAGTTCTTC.

J is TRBJ1-1 and V is TRBV5-1; 11 nucleotides agree with TRBD1. This CDR3 has 17 amino acids. The V and J ends lost 4 bases and 6 bases, in that order; junction bases with no gene match: 14. Germline loops: CDR1 SGHRS, CDR2 YFSETQ. CDR3 sequence: CASSMMGQGVVGAEAFF. The CDR3 bases are TGCGCCAGCAGCATGATGGGACAGGGGGTCGTCGGAGCTGAAGCTTTCTTT. The full variable domain, with the rest looked up from reference TRBV5-1 and TRBJ1-1, is KAGVTQTPRYLIKTRGQQVTLSCSPISGHRSVSWYQQTPGQGLQFLFEYFSETQRNKGNFPGRFSGRQFSNSRSEMNVSTLELGDSALYLCASSMMGQGVVGAEAFFGQGTRLTVV.

This sequence joins TRBV9 and TRBJ2-7; 12 bases are shared with TRBD2. V lost 6 bases to trimming and J lost 6 bases; unmatched junction nucleotides: 7. The germline V gene has CDR1 SGDLS and CDR2 YYNGEE. There are 14 residues in the CDR3. CDR3 protein: CASNPSGGAGEQYF. DNA of the CDR3: TGTGCCAGCAACCCTAGCGGGGGGGCCGGCGAGCAGTACTTC.

The chain couples TRBV5-1 to TRBJ1-1; 8 bases align to TRBD1. Trimming cost V 4 bases and J 6 bases; bases outside gene matches: 11. The CDR3 is made up of 15 amino acids. Germline values: CDR1 SGHRS, CDR2 YFSETQ. The CDR3 coding sequence is TGCGCCAGCAGCGGGGCAGGGGGCTCAGTCGCTGAAGCTTTCTTT. Translation: CASSGAGGSVAEAFF.

This rearrangement joins TRBV6-1 to TRBJ1-2; 8 nucleotides agree with TRBD1. V lost 6 bases, J lost 1 base, and 4 bases stayed unmatched. Germline V gene lookup returns CDR1 MNHNS and CDR2 SASEGT. This CDR3 has 14 residues. The CDR3 protein is CASSLTGDNYGYTF. The CDR3 nucleotides read TGTGCCAGCAGCCTGACAGGGGATAACTATGGCTACACCTTC.

CDR3: CASSLTGTGTETQYF. CDR3 coding DNA: TGTGCCAGCAGCTTGACGGGGACAGGCACAGAGACCCAGTACTTC. The chain has TRBV5-6 and TRBJ2-5; 8 bases align to TRBD1. V was pared by 1 base and J by 4 bases, with 6 bases of the junction left unmatched. Germline loops: CDR1 SGHDT, CDR2 YYEEEE. This CDR3 contains 15 residues.

V and J are TRBV14 and TRBJ1-1; 8 nucleotides agree with TRBD1. The CDR3 length is 15 residues. Germline lookup yields CDR1 SGHDN and CDR2 FVKESK. J was trimmed by 1 base and V by 4 bases; bases with no gene match: 5. The CDR3 reads CASSRTGIGNTEAFF. The CDR3 nucleotides are TGTGCCAGCAGCCGGACAGGGATCGGGAACACTGAAGCTTTCTTT.

V gene TRBV14 combines with J gene TRBJ1-2; D might be TRBD1 (5 bases). This CDR3 contains 16 residues. Germline V gene sequence: CDR1 SGHDN, CDR2 FVKESK. Trimming removed 1 base from V and 0 bases from J, with 12 bases in between. For the CDR3, the DNA is TGTGCCAGCAGCCAAGTCGACAGACCCTCTAACTATGGCTACACCTTC. It translates to CASSQVDRPSNYGYTF.

With respect to this clone: One end of the junction is discordant with germline, which a read error may explain. The sample holds other DNA sequences that translate to the same CDR3. The chain recombines TRBV6-6 with TRBJ2-7, with D perhaps TRBD1 (6 bases). This CDR3 spans 15 amino acids. Germline CDR1 is MNHNY and CDR2 is SVGAGI (reference sequence). CDR3 protein: CASSYPMQGFYEQYF. The CDR3 bases are TGTGCCAGCAGTTACCCAATGCAGGGGTTCTACGAGCAATACTTC.